This T cell receptor beta chain was obtained from a study of CD8 T cells in Susac syndrome. Background on the study: The Susac syndrome patients were therapy-naive, on corticosteroids, or on intravenous immunoglobulin alone at blood draw.

CDR3 length equals 13 residues. V lost 3 bases and J lost 5; bases outside the gene matches: 3. CDR1 SGHRS and CDR2 YFSETQ come from the germline V gene. Patients with Susac syndrome showed fulfilment of recently defined diagnostic criteria for definite or probable disease. TEMRA cells were enriched by FACS, and CD4+ and CD8+ T cells were negatively isolated. With random hexamers, roughly 0.45 to 1 ug RNA was reverse transcribed. Via MiXCR, TCRdb re-called the immunoSEQ multiplex PCR reads, giving one row per CDR3 protein. The table records 80,000 or so distinct CDR3 sequences, roughly 94% of them present only once. Study results and limitations: More than 15 Susac-specific public clones were found in total CD8+ repertoires and roughly five in CD8+ TEMRA repertoires.

With regard to this clonotype: Its antigen is still unknown.

Specimen: CD8+ T cells from PBMCs. This clonotype was obtained from a human donor with Susac syndrome. The V and J genes are TRBV5-1 and TRBJ2-3; 7 bases are a match to TRBD2. CDR3 amino acids: CASSSPSGDTQYF. The CDR3 bases are TGCGCCAGCAGCTCTCCTAGCGGAGATACGCAGTATTTT.